This TCR beta chain was found in a study of blood T cell repertoires in COVID-19. Study at large: The origin of the acute and convalescent COVID-19 samples was the United States, Italy and Spain. The cDNA or gDNA used as material had been derived from T cells, B-cell-depleted T cells, or PBMCs.

The V end lost 1 base, the J end lost 2 bases, and 12 bases lay between the germline ends. From germline, CDR1 is LGHNA and CDR2 YNFKEQ. The CDR3 is made up of 16 amino acids. In the authors' methods: How many nucleated cells were present was estimated from reference gene primer amplification. The protocol was immunoSEQ multiplex PCR, while the TCRdb copy is restricted to in-frame clones and leaves out a portion. That table is the source of V, J and clone size, and D and trimming were worked out from the DNA. The repertoire has under 80,000 clones, approximately 86% of them found once; the top ten carry approximately 12%.

The rearrangement links TRBV4-2 to TRBJ2-1; D is perhaps TRBD2 (6 bases). The TCR comes from a human donor in a cohort sampled during active COVID-19. Sequences were obtained from peripheral blood. The CDR3 is CASSQVEGTTYNEQFF. In DNA form, the CDR3 reads TGTGCCAGCAGCCAAGTGGAGGGGACGACCTACAATGAGCAGTTCTTC.